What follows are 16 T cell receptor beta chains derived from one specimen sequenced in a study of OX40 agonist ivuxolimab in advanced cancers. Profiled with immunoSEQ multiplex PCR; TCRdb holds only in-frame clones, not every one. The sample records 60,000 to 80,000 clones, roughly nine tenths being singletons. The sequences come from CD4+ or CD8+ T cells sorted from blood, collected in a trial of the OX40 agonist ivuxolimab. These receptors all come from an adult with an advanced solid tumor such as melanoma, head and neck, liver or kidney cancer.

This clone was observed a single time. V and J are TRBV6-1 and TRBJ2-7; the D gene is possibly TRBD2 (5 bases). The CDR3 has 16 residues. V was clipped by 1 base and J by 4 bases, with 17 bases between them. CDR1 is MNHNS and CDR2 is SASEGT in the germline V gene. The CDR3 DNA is TGTGCCAGCAGTGAAGGGGCTAGCTATGGATCTTACGAGCAGTACTTC. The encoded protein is CASSEGASYGSYEQYF.

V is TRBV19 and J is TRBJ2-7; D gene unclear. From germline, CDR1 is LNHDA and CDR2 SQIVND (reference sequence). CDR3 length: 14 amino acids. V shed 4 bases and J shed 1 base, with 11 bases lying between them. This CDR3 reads CASSTPLRSYEQYF. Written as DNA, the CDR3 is TGTGCCAGTAGTACGCCATTGAGGTCCTACGAGCAGTACTTC.

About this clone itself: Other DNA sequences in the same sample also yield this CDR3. The CDR3 nucleotides read TGTGCCAGCAGTCCTTCCACAGATACGCAGTATTTT. Translated: CASSPSTDTQYF. The chain carries TRBV6-6 and TRBJ2-3; D is undetermined. The CDR3 totals 12 residues. The V end lost 5 bases, the J end lost 2 bases, and 5 bases lay between the germline ends. CDR1 is MNHNY, CDR2 SVGAGI, per germline (reference sequence).

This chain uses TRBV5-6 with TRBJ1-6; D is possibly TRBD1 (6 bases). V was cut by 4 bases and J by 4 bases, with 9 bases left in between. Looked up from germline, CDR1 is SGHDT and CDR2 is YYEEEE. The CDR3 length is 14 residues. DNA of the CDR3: TGTGCCAGCAGCAGGACAGAATATAATTCACCCCTCCACTTT. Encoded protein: CASSRTEYNSPLHF.

CDR3 region: CAISELQDYQETQYF. The CDR3 bases are TGTGCCATCAGTGAGCTACAGGACTACCAAGAGACCCAGTACTTC. The chain combines TRBV10-3 with TRBJ2-5, with D possibly called TRBD1 or TRBD2 (5 bases each). V was pared by 2 bases and J by 0 bases, with 10 bases between. Germline values: CDR1 ENHRY, CDR2 SYGVKD. The CDR3 spans 15 residues.

This chain's CDR3 is CASSLRQRINSGANVLTF. Here the CDR3 DNA reads TGTGCCAGCAGCTTAAGACAGCGTATAAACTCTGGGGCCAACGTCCTGACTTTC. This sequence joins TRBV7-8 and TRBJ2-6; D might be TRBD1 (5 bases). The CDR3 runs to 18 residues. Germline CDR1 SGHVS, CDR2 FQNEAQ. V lost 2 bases and J 0 bases, leaving 14 bases between the germline ends.

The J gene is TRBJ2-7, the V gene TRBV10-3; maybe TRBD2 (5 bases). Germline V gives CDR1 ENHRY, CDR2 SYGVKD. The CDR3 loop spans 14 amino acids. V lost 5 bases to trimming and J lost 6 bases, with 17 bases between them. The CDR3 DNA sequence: TGTGCCATCAGTCAGGACTCATTTGGCGGCGAGCAGTACTTC. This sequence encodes CAISQDSFGGEQYF.

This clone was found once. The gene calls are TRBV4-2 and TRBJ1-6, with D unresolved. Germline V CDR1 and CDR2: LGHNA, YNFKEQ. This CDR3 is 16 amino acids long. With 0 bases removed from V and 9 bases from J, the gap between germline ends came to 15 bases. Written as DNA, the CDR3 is TGTGCCAGCAGCCAAGACTCGGGCAGGCTTGGTTCACCCCTCCACTTT. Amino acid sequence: CASSQDSGRLGSPLHF.

The CDR3 is CASSWGDRGNTEAFF. The CDR3 coding sequence is TGTGCCAGCAGTTGGGGGGACAGGGGGAACACTGAAGCTTTCTTT. The J gene is TRBJ1-1, the V gene TRBV6-6; 10 nucleotides line up with TRBD1. Losses at the gene ends were 4 bases for V and 1 base for J; bases not matched to a gene: 3. There are 15 residues in the CDR3. From germline, CDR1 is MNHNY and CDR2 SVGAGI (reference sequence).

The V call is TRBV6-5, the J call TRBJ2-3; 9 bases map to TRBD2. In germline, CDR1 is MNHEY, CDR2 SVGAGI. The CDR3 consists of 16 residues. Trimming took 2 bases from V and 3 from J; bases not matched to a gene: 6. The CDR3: CASSYQGLAGTDTQYF. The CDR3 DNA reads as TGTGCCAGCAGTTACCAGGGACTAGCTGGGACAGATACGCAGTATTTT.

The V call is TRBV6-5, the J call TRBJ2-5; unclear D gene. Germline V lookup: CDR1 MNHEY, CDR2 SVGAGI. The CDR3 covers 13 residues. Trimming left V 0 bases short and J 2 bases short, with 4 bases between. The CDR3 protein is CASSYSAQETQYF. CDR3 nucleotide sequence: TGTGCCAGCAGTTACTCGGCTCAAGAGACCCAGTACTTC.

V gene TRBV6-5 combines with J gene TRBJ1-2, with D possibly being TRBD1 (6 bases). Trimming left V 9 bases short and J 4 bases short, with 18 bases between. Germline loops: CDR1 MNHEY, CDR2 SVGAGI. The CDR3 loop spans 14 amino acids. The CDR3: CASTTGYQSYGYTF. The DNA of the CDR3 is TGTGCCAGTACCACAGGGTACCAAAGCTATGGCTACACCTTC.

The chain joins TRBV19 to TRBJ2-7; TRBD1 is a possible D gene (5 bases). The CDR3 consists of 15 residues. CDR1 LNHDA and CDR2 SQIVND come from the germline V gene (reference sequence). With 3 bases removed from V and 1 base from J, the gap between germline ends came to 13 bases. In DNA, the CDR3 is TGTGCCAGTAGTATGACAGTGGTGAGGTCCTACGAGCAGTACTTC. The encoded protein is CASSMTVVRSYEQYF.

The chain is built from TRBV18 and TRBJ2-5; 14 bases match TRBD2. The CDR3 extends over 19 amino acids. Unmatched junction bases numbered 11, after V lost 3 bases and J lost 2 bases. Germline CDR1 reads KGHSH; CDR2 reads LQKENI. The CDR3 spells CASSPIKGLAGVGQETQYF. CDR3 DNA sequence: TGTGCCAGCTCACCGATAAAGGGACTAGCGGGAGTAGGACAAGAGACCCAGTACTTC.

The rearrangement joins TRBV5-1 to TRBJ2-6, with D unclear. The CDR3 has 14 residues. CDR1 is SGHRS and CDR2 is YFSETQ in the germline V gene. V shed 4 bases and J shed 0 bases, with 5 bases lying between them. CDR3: CASSRTSGANVLTF. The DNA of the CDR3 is TGCGCCAGCAGCCGGACCTCTGGGGCCAACGTCCTGACTTTC.

Written as DNA, the CDR3 is TGTGCCAGCGGGGGAGAGCCGCAGTATTTT. Translating it yields CASGGEPQYF. The gene calls are TRBV19 and TRBJ2-3; D might be TRBD2 (6 bases). This CDR3 comprises 10 residues. Germline CDR1 and CDR2: LNHDA and SQIVND (reference sequence). The V end was cut by 9 bases, the J end by 10 bases, with 11 bases between.